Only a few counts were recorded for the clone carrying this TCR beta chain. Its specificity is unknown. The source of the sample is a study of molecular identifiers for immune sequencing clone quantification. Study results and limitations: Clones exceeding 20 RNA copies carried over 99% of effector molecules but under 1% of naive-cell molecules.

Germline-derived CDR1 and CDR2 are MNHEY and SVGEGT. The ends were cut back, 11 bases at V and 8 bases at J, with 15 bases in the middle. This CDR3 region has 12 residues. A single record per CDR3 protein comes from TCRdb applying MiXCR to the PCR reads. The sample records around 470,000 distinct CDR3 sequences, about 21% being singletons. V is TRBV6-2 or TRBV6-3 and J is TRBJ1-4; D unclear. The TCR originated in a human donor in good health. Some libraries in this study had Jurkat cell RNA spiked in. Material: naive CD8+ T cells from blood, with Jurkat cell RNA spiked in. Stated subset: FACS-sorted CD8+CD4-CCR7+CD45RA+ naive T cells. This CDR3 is CASRREPEKLFF. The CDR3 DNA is TGTGCCTCACGACGGGAACCCGAAAAACTGTTTTTT.